Presented here are 5 T cell receptor beta chains from one specimen sequenced in a study of blood T cells in healthy people across ages. Combining a sample-barcoded 5' primer with a J-beta primer mix, a second PCR ran for about 7 to 11 cycles. TCRdb redid the calling of the 5' RACE reads with MiXCR, one entry per CDR3 protein. The profile shows hundreds of thousands of distinct CDR3 sequences, around 50% of them singletons. Source material: blood. The origin of the receptors is a man in his forties in good health.

The genes are TRBV12-3 or TRBV12-4 and TRBJ2-5; unclear D gene. V gave up 5 bases and J gave up 11 bases, with 12 bases separating them. The CDR3 sequence is 11 residues long. CDR3 amino acids: CASSPGKVQYF. The CDR3 DNA reads TGTGCCAGCAGTCCTGGAAAAGTTCAGTACTTC.

This sequence joins TRBV6-1 and TRBJ1-2, with D maybe TRBD1 (6 bases). There are 15 residues in the CDR3. The germline V gene has CDR1 MNHNS and CDR2 SASEGT. V dropped 6 bases and J dropped 4 bases, with 18 bases sitting between them. The CDR3 protein is CASSETGTFFYGYTF. In DNA, the CDR3 is TGTGCCAGCAGCGAAACCGGGACATTTTTCTATGGCTACACCTTC.

The V call is TRBV4-2, the J call TRBJ2-5; D unclear. The CDR3 is 14 residues long. The germline V and J ends were trimmed by 0 bases and 3 bases, with 8 bases remaining between them. Germline CDR1 LGHNA, CDR2 YNFKEQ. The chain's CDR3 is CASSQDFRKETQYF. CDR3 DNA sequence: TGTGCCAGCAGCCAAGATTTCAGAAAAGAGACCCAGTACTTC.

This rearrangement joins TRBV20-1 to TRBJ2-1, with 10 bases lining up with TRBD2. After removal of 3 bases from V and 6 bases from J, the junction contained 8 bases not matched to a gene. This CDR3 has 15 amino acids. Germline V gene data show CDR1 as DFQATT and CDR2 as SNEGSKA (reference sequence). The chain's CDR3 is CSASIPSGGVNEQFF. The CDR3 DNA reads TGCAGTGCTAGTATCCCAAGCGGGGGGGTCAATGAGCAGTTCTTC.

The genes are TRBV9 and TRBJ2-3; a possible D gene is TRBD2 (6 bases). This CDR3 is built from 17 residues. Germline values: CDR1 SGDLS, CDR2 YYNGEE. V was cut by 4 bases and J by 3 bases, with 21 bases left in between. The CDR3: CASSSPIGGSNTDTQYF. In DNA, the CDR3 is TGTGCCAGCAGCTCACCTATCGGGGGTAGTAATACAGATACGCAGTATTTT. The full variable domain, with the rest looked up from reference TRBV9 and TRBJ2-3, is DSGVTQTPKHLITATGQRVTLRCSPRSGDLSVYWYQQSLDQGLQFLIQYYNGEERAKGNILERFSAQQFPDLHSELNLSSLELGDSALYFCASSSPIGGSNTDTQYFGPGTRLTVL.